A single sample gave rise to the 21 T cell receptor beta chains below, sequenced in a study of human T cells and chemical hapten exposure. Time point indicated: pre-sensitization, week 0. The treatment denotes: therapeutic diphenylcyclopropenone sensitization with weekly scalp DPC. TCRdb used MiXCR to reprocess the RACE reads, holding one entry per CDR3 protein. The table has some 300,000 distinct CDR3 sequences, 5% to 6.5% seen once. Sequencing was performed on whole blood, taken in connection with sensitization to the hapten diphenylcyclopropenone (DPC). All receptors derive from a woman aged 18-29 years with alopecia areata. Some clones in this sample may be carry-over from other donors' samples.

The chain employs TRBV20-1 and TRBJ2-3; D unresolved. The CDR3 has 16 amino acids. In germline, CDR1 is DFQATT, CDR2 SNEGSKA (reference sequence). Trimming took 6 bases from V and 3 from J, leaving 22 bases between them. The CDR3 region is CSALPGTLGWTDTQYF. CDR3 DNA sequence: TGCAGTGCCCTACCAGGCACGTTGGGCTGGACAGATACGCAGTATTTT.

There are a few counts of this clonotype. The chain uses TRBV23-1 and TRBJ1-5; D is perhaps TRBD1 (5 bases). TRBV23-1 is filed as an ORF, its function uncertain. Between the trimmed V and J ends, which lost 5 bases and 2 bases, there was a span of 13 bases. CDR3 length: 15 amino acids. The CDR3 DNA sequence: TGCGCCAGCAGTGGAAGGGGTTGGGGCAATCAGCCCCAGCATTTT. Amino acids: CASSGRGWGNQPQHF.

This clonotype turned up a few times. The chain has TRBV7-9 and TRBJ1-4, with 7 bases identical to TRBD1. The germline V gene has CDR1 SEHNR and CDR2 FQNEAQ (reference sequence). V shed 5 bases, J shed 12 bases, and the junction held 9 bases outside the gene matches. This CDR3 spans 13 amino acids. CDR3 sequence reads: CASSARQGLQLFF. The CDR3, as DNA: TGTGCCAGCAGCGCCCGACAGGGTTTGCAACTGTTTTTT.

This clonotype was seen at least ten times. The gene calls are TRBV3-1 and TRBJ2-6, with D perhaps matching TRBD1 (5 bases). This CDR3 contains 18 residues. Germline CDR1 is LGHDT and CDR2 is YNNKEL (reference sequence). V was pared by 5 bases and J by 1 base, with 18 bases between. The CDR3 reads CASSGNRQFLSGANVLTF. In DNA, the CDR3 is TGTGCCAGCAGCGGAAACCGACAGTTCCTTTCTGGGGCCAACGTCCTGACTTTC.

This clonotype was recorded at least ten times. This chain joins TRBV12-3 or TRBV12-4 and TRBJ1-2; D unresolved. The CDR3 consists of 15 residues. V gave up 6 bases and J gave up 4 bases, with 18 bases separating them. In DNA form, the CDR3 reads TGTGCCAGCAGCCCCGTGGGAGTCCCGGTCTATGGCTACACCTTC. This codes for CASSPVGVPVYGYTF.

The rearrangement links TRBV7-2 to TRBJ2-3, with 8 bases that match TRBD1. Germline CDR1 and CDR2: SGHTA and FQGNSA. The length of the CDR3 is 16 residues. The V segment lost 5 bases and the J segment 1 base; nucleotides outside the gene matches: 8. The CDR3 reads CASSPQGTGRTDTQYF. The CDR3 DNA follows: TGTGCCAGCAGCCCCCAAGGGACAGGACGCACAGATACGCAGTATTTT. Complete variable domain (other parts from reference TRBV7-2 and TRBJ2-3): GAGVSQSPSNKVTEKGKDVELRCDPISGHTALYWYRQSLGQGLEFLIYFQGNSAPDKSGLPSDRFSAERTGGSVSTLTIQRTQQEDSAVYLCASSPQGTGRTDTQYFGPGTRLTVL.

This clonotype was picked up many times. The chain couples TRBV9 to TRBJ1-1, with D possibly being TRBD1 (5 bases). The CDR3 totals 15 residues. Germline CDR1 SGDLS, CDR2 YYNGEE. Trimming pared 0 bases from V and 5 bases from J, leaving 14 bases between. For the CDR3, the DNA is TGTGCCAGCAGCGTAGTGTTCGACAGTCCGACTGAAGCTTTCTTT. This encodes CASSVVFDSPTEAFF.

This clonotype was recorded at least ten times. This chain uses TRBV5-1 with TRBJ2-7; the D is unclear. Germline CDR1 reads SGHRS; CDR2 reads YFSETQ. The CDR3 extends over 15 amino acids. V lost 0 bases and J lost 0, with 10 bases in between. Here the CDR3 reads CASSLDSLSSYEQYF. The CDR3 DNA reads TGCGCCAGCAGCTTGGACAGCCTGAGCTCCTACGAGCAGTACTTC.

There are a few counts of this clonotype. The chain recombines TRBV12-3 or TRBV12-4 with TRBJ2-6; a weak D match, TRBD2 (6 bases). Deletions cut 6 bases from V and 4 bases from J, with 13 bases between. CDR3 length: 15 residues. This CDR3 reads CASSWGVSGANVLTF. In DNA form, the CDR3 reads TGTGCCAGCAGCTGGGGGGTTTCCGGGGCCAACGTCCTGACTTTC.

The chain combines TRBV9 with TRBJ2-6; 8 positions match TRBD1. The ends lost 1 base at V and 4 bases at J; junction bases unmatched: 16. Germline V gene data show CDR1 as SGDLS and CDR2 as YYNGEE. The CDR3 runs to 20 residues. The CDR3 protein is CASSVSRDRGITRGANVLTF. In DNA, the CDR3 is TGTGCCAGCAGCGTAAGCCGAGACAGGGGAATTACAAGAGGGGCCAACGTCCTGACTTTC.

This clonotype was counted at least ten times. The chain joins TRBV5-1 to TRBJ2-5; D not certain. Trimming took off 5 bases at V and 1 base at J, with 6 bases between the two ends. In germline, CDR1 is SGHRS, CDR2 YFSETQ. There are 12 residues in the CDR3. Written as DNA, the CDR3 is TGCGCCAGCAGTGGAAGCCAAGAGACCCAGTACTTC. Translated: CASSGSQETQYF.

This clonotype was seen repeatedly, ten times or more. The chain carries TRBV6-6 and TRBJ1-2, with D tentatively TRBD1 (6 bases). Trimming removed 10 bases at V and 0 bases at J, with 15 bases between. The CDR3 has 14 amino acids. Germline loops: CDR1 MNHNY, CDR2 SVGAGI (reference sequence). This chain's CDR3 is CATRGRETNYGYTF. The CDR3 coding sequence is TGTGCCACGAGGGGGAGGGAAACTAACTATGGCTACACCTTC.

In this sample, this clonotype turned up many times. The rearrangement joins TRBV7-2 to TRBJ2-7, with a tentative D call TRBD1 (6 bases). Trimming removed 4 bases at V and 5 bases at J, with 18 bases between. The CDR3 runs 15 residues. Looked up from germline, CDR1 is SGHTA and CDR2 is FQGNSA. This chain's CDR3 is CASSSLGVGDNEQYF. The CDR3 DNA is TGTGCCAGCAGCTCCCTAGGGGTAGGGGACAACGAGCAGTACTTC.

This clonotype was found many times. The gene calls are TRBV6-1 and TRBJ2-4; the match to TRBD2 covers 9 bases. The V and J ends lost 4 bases and 2 bases, in that order; junction bases with no gene match: 9. Per germline, CDR1 MNHNS and CDR2 SASEGT. This CDR3 contains 17 residues. The CDR3 nucleotides read TGTGCCAGCAGTGGGCTAGCGGGGAAGGTTACCAAAAACATTCAGTACTTC. It translates to CASSGLAGKVTKNIQYF.

This clonotype was counted many times. This chain uses TRBV12-3 or TRBV12-4 with TRBJ2-1, with D perhaps TRBD1 or TRBD2 (5 bases each). V gave up 5 bases and J gave up 13 bases, with 15 bases separating them. The CDR3 extends over 12 amino acids. The CDR3 sequence: CASSRDRDLQFF. CDR3 nucleotide sequence: TGTGCCAGCAGTAGAGACCGGGACCTTCAGTTCTTC.

This clonotype was picked up many times. V is TRBV6-6 and J is TRBJ1-4; maybe TRBD1 (6 bases). CDR1 and CDR2 (germline): MNHNY, SVGAGI (reference sequence). V lost 0 bases and J lost 11, with 13 bases in between. The CDR3 length is 14 residues. CDR3 region: CASSYSRQERKLFF. The CDR3, as DNA: TGTGCCAGCAGTTACTCCCGACAGGAGAGGAAACTGTTTTTT.

This clonotype was detected many times. This chain uses TRBV4-2 with TRBJ1-1, with TRBD1 matching over 8 bases. This CDR3 is built from 17 residues. V shed 1 base, J shed 3 bases, and the junction held 10 bases outside the gene matches. Per the germline V gene, CDR1 is LGHNA and CDR2 is YNFKEQ. The CDR3 DNA reads TGTGCCAGCAGCCAAGCCGGCAGGGGGCTAAAAGACACTGAAGCTTTCTTT. Translation gives CASSQAGRGLKDTEAFF.

This clonotype was seen at least ten times. The rearrangement joins TRBV2 to TRBJ1-1; 7 bases are shared with TRBD1. The V and J ends lost 7 bases and 1 base, in that order; junction bases with no gene match: 3. The CDR3 is 13 amino acids. The germline CDR1 and CDR2 sequences are SNHLY and FYNNEI. CDR3 bases: TGTGCCAGCAAGCAGGGGGAGAACACTGAAGCTTTCTTT. This encodes CASKQGENTEAFF.

The chain recombines TRBV2 with TRBJ2-1, with D perhaps matching TRBD1 (5 bases). This CDR3 contains 14 residues. Trimming stripped 4 bases from V and 1 base from J, with 8 bases between. CDR1 and CDR2 (germline): SNHLY, FYNNEI. CDR3: CASSVDSSYNEQFF. The CDR3 DNA sequence: TGTGCCAGCAGTGTAGACAGTTCCTACAATGAGCAGTTCTTC.

The genes are TRBV6-5 and TRBJ2-3, with TRBD2 matching over 14 bases. From germline, CDR1 is MNHEY and CDR2 SVGAGI. The CDR3 is made up of 17 amino acids. Trimming removed 2 bases from V and 3 bases from J; junction bases left unmatched: 4. Written as DNA, the CDR3 is TGTGCCAGCAGTTACCTGGGACTAGCGGGGGAAACAGATACGCAGTATTTT. Protein product: CASSYLGLAGETDTQYF.

The V and J genes are TRBV27 and TRBJ2-3; 7 bases fit TRBD1. Germline CDR1 and CDR2: MNHEY and SMNVEV (reference sequence). The CDR3 length is 13 residues. After removal of 8 bases from V and 5 bases from J, the junction contained 7 bases not matched to a gene. CDR3 sequence (DNA): TGTGCCAGCGGCAGACAGGGTGTAGATACGCAGTATTTT. Protein: CASGRQGVDTQYF.